Listed below are T cell receptor beta chains from one sample, sequenced in a study of CD8+CD57+ T cells in acquired aplastic anemia. TCRdb reanalysed the reads using MiXCR and keeps one entry per CDR3 protein. The sample consists of roughly 180,000 distinct CDR3 sequences, around 50% of them appearing once. The sample taken for sequencing was sorted CD4+, CD8+, or CD8+CD57+ T cells (not recorded which) from PBMCs. These receptors came from a human donor with aplastic anemia. CDR3s include the opening cysteine and the closing phenylalanine or tryptophan. A D gene is named only where the DNA matches it firmly. Not all rows give a size; the values are once, few, many and, for expanded clones, a class.

CDR3nt	CDR3aa	j_gene	abundance	d_gene	v_gene
TGTGCCAGCAGCTTAAATGCGGGCGCTAGCGGTTACAATGAGCAGTTCTTC	CASSLNAGASGYNEQFF	TRBJ2-1	NA	TRBD2	TRBV7-3
TGTGCCAGTCCCGGCAGGCCTGCTCCCTACGGGCAGTACTTC	CASPGRPAPYGQYF	TRBJ2-7	NA	NA	TRBV19
TGTGCCAGCAGCCCGGAGCTGTTTTTT	CASSPELFF	TRBJ2-2	NA	NA	TRBV7-2
TGTGCCAGTACCCCCCGAAGGGATAGTGGAAAACTGTTTTTT	CASTPRRDSGKLFF	TRBJ1-4	NA	NA	TRBV19
TGTGCCGCTGGTAAAGGCTCCTACGAGCAGTACTTC	CAAGKGSYEQYF	TRBJ2-7	NA	NA	TRBV10-3
TGTGCCACCAGCGCCGGGGGAAATTCACCCCTCCACTTT	CATSAGGNSPLHF	TRBJ1-6	many	NA	TRBV24-1
TGTGCCCGAAGTCGGGGTCCGGGATCACAAGAGACCCAGTACTTC	CARSRGPGSQETQYF	TRBJ2-5	few	NA	TRBV6-1
TGTGCCAGCAGCCAAGGGCAAGGGGGCTACTACGAGCAGTACTTC	CASSQGQGGYYEQYF	TRBJ2-7	NA	TRBD1	TRBV4-2
TGTGCCAGCAGTTCCCTCGTGGGTGGCAATCAGCCCCAGCATTTT	CASSSLVGGNQPQHF	TRBJ1-5	NA	NA	TRBV28
TGTGCCATCCTAACCGGACAGGGCTATGGCTACACCTTC	CAILTGQGYGYTF	TRBJ1-2	NA	TRBD1	TRBV10-3
TGCAGCGCCTGGGTCCAAGAGACCCAGTACTTC	CSAWVQETQYF	TRBJ2-5	few	NA	TRBV29-1
TGCAGTGCTAGAAGGGCAGACTCTAACTATGGCTACACCTTC	CSARRADSNYGYTF	TRBJ1-2	many	NA	TRBV20-1
TGTGCCATCAGTGAAGGGGAAATTCAGCCCCAGCATTTT	CAISEGEIQPQHF	TRBJ1-5	NA	NA	TRBV10-3
TGCGCCAGCAGCTTATTCGACAGGGAACCCACTGAAGCTTTCTTT	CASSLFDREPTEAFF	TRBJ1-1	NA	TRBD1	TRBV5-1
TGTGCTAGCAGCGACCAACTACCAAAGACCCAGTACTTC	CASSDQLPKTQYF	TRBJ2-5	NA	NA	TRBV7-7
TGTGCCAGTAGTATGTGGCCACAGGGACCTGAAGCTTTCTTT	CASSMWPQGPEAFF	TRBJ1-1	NA	NA	TRBV19
TGTGCTAGGGACAGGGACGGGAACACCATATATTTT	CARDRDGNTIYF	TRBJ1-3	NA	TRBD1	TRBV7-7
TGTGCCAGTACCAAGACTAGCGGGGGGCTCGAGACCCAGTACTTC	CASTKTSGGLETQYF	TRBJ2-5	NA	TRBD2	TRBV19
TGTGCCAGTACGAGCGGGAGGTTGATAGATACGCAGTATTTT	CASTSGRLIDTQYF	TRBJ2-3	NA	TRBD2	TRBV19
TGCAGTGCTCCGACTAGTTCGACGACCCAGTACTTC	CSAPTSSTTQYF	TRBJ2-5	NA	NA	TRBV20-1
TGTGCCAGCAGTCTACGTATTGGAGGGGGGGGGAAATCGTATGGCTACACCTTC	CASSLRIGGGGKSYGYTF	TRBJ1-2	NA	NA	TRBV12-3/TRBV12-4
TGTGCCAGCAGTAGAAGACCCCGGCCAGATAGAAGCACAGATACGCAGTATTTT	CASSRRPRPDRSTDTQYF	TRBJ2-3	NA	NA	TRBV12-3/TRBV12-4
TGTGCCAGCAGCTTAGCGGCAGGGGCCAACTACGAGCAGTACTTC	CASSLAAGANYEQYF	TRBJ2-7	NA	NA	TRBV11-1
TGTGCCAGCAGTTTAAAACTGTTCGACAGGGGACGCTACGAGCAGTACTTC	CASSLKLFDRGRYEQYF	TRBJ2-7	NA	TRBD1	TRBV28
TGTGCCAGCAGTTTGCTTAGCGCAAGGACTAATGAAAAACTGTTTTTT	CASSLLSARTNEKLFF	TRBJ1-4	many	NA	TRBV12-3/TRBV12-4
TGTGCCAGCAGCGGGGCAGGGGAAGTCTACGAGCAGTACTTC	CASSGAGEVYEQYF	TRBJ2-7	once	NA	TRBV9
TGCAGTGCTAGAGATCGGTCAGACGGCCCCCAGCATTTT	CSARDRSDGPQHF	TRBJ1-5	NA	NA	TRBV20-1
TGTGCCACCGGAGGGGTGGGGGGTAGTGGGGCCAACGTCCTGACTTTC	CATGGVGGSGANVLTF	TRBJ2-6	many	NA	TRBV24-1
TGTGCCACCCGAAATGAGGGGGCTGCTGAAGCTTTCTTT	CATRNEGAAEAFF	TRBJ1-1	many	TRBD1	TRBV2
TGTGCCACCAGCAGAGGCGACTTGAACACTGAAGCTTTCTTT	CATSRGDLNTEAFF	TRBJ1-1	NA	NA	TRBV15
TGCAGCGTGATGGGACAGCCTAGCACCGGGGAGCTGTTTTTT	CSVMGQPSTGELFF	TRBJ2-2	many	TRBD1	TRBV29-1
TGTGCCAGCAGCCGAGGGAACACTGAAGCTTTCTTT	CASSRGNTEAFF	TRBJ1-1	many	NA	TRBV3-1
TGTGCCACCAGCAAGCTAAACCCAAACACAGATACGCAGTATTTT	CATSKLNPNTDTQYF	TRBJ2-3	few	NA	TRBV15
TGCAGCTGGGCAGGGGATGAGGGAGATACGCAGTATTTT	CSWAGDEGDTQYF	TRBJ2-3	NA	NA	TRBV20-1
TGTGCCACCAGCAGAGATATTATCGCGACAGATACGCAGTATTTT	CATSRDIIATDTQYF	TRBJ2-3	NA	NA	TRBV15
TGTGCCAGCACCGATGACATGTCGAACACCGGGGAGCTGTTTTTT	CASTDDMSNTGELFF	TRBJ2-2	NA	NA	TRBV27
TGTGCCAGTAGGGACGGTCCGAACACCGGGGAGCTGTTTTTT	CASRDGPNTGELFF	TRBJ2-2	many	NA	TRBV19
TGCGCCAGCAGTCTTGCAGGGCTCGACGAGCAGTACTTC	CASSLAGLDEQYF	TRBJ2-7	NA	NA	TRBV5-1
TGTGCCAGCATTGGGGTCGGGGGTGTTGAAGCTTTCTTT	CASIGVGGVEAFF	TRBJ1-1	NA	NA	TRBV2
TGTGCCAGCAGTGCCCCCGGGACGGTAGCGGCGACCCACTTC	CASSAPGTVAATHF	TRBJ2-5	few	NA	TRBV7-9
TGCAGTGCTAGAGCACAGGGGGTTTGGAATCAGCCCCAGCATTTT	CSARAQGVWNQPQHF	TRBJ1-5	NA	TRBD1	TRBV20-1
TGTGCCATCAGTGTATCGACAGGGGGCACTGAAGCTTTCTTT	CAISVSTGGTEAFF	TRBJ1-1	once	TRBD1	TRBV10-3
TGTGCCAGCAGGACAGAAGCTTCTGGAAACACCATATATTTT	CASRTEASGNTIYF	TRBJ1-3	many	NA	TRBV6-1
TGTGCCATCAGTGATGGGGGGCAAGGCTACACCTTC	CAISDGGQGYTF	TRBJ1-2	few	NA	TRBV10-3
TGTGCCAGCAGTCGAGGGTCTGAAGCTTTCTTT	CASSRGSEAFF	TRBJ1-1	NA	NA	TRBV7-3
TGTGCCAGCAGCGCCGGCGCCCCCTACAATGAGCAGTTCTTC	CASSAGAPYNEQFF	TRBJ2-1	NA	NA	TRBV7-2
TGTGCCAGCAGCTTCCGGCGCTCTGGAAACACCATATATTTT	CASSFRRSGNTIYF	TRBJ1-3	many	NA	TRBV13
TGCAGCGTCACCGGGCCCCGGGGGTATGAAGCTTTCTTT	CSVTGPRGYEAFF	TRBJ1-1	few	NA	TRBV29-1
TGCGCCAGCAGTGAGCGAATCGGGACAGGGTCCTCCTACGAGCAGTACTTC	CASSERIGTGSSYEQYF	TRBJ2-7	NA	TRBD1	TRBV10-2